The TCR beta chain described here comes from a study of blood T cell repertoires in COVID-19. Study context: PBMCs, B-cell-depleted T cells, or T cells provided the cDNA or gDNA that made up the material.

As processed by the authors: Reference gene primer amplification gave nucleated cell count estimates. Method: immunoSEQ multiplex PCR; TCRdb's copy keeps in-frame clones and lacks some. V, J and clone size derive from that table, while D and trimming were established from the DNA sequence. Of 55,000 to 80,000 clones in the sample, 74% were seen once. This CDR3 is built from 14 residues. With 0 bases removed from V and 5 bases from J, the gap between germline ends came to 8 bases. Germline V CDR1 and CDR2: SGHAT, FQNNGV. This chain uses TRBV11-2 with TRBJ2-1; unclear D gene. The specimen sequenced was peripheral blood. This TCR was recovered from a woman of 80 years or more with acute or convalescent COVID-19. CDR3 region: CASSLDRFDNEQFF. In DNA form, the CDR3 reads TGTGCCAGCAGCTTAGACAGATTCGACAATGAGCAGTTCTTC.